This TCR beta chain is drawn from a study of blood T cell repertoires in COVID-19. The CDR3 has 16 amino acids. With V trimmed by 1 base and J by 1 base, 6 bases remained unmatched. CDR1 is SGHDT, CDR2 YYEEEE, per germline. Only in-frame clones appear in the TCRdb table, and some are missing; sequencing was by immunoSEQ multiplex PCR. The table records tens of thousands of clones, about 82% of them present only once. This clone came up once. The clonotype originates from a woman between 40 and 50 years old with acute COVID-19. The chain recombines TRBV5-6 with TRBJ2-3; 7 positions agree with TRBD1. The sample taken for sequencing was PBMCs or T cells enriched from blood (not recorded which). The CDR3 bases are TGTGCCAGCAGCTTGTCCCCTACAGGGGGCACAGATACGCAGTATTTT. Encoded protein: CASSLSPTGGTDTQYF.